The 5 T cell receptor beta chains below all came from one sample that was sequenced in a study of graft-versus-host responses after intestinal transplantation. TCRdb's copy holds only in-frame clones and misses some; the assay was immunoSEQ multiplex PCR. The sample carries roughly 40,000 clones, 91% recorded once. Specimen: PBMCs, collected around 43 weeks after intestinal transplant. These receptors were collected from a human patient who received an intestinal transplant, so some T cells may come from the graft donor.

V gene TRBV27 combines with J gene TRBJ1-1; possible D gene TRBD1, 6 bases. The germline gives CDR1 MNHEY, CDR2 SMNVEV (reference sequence). This CDR3 is 12 amino acids long. V was trimmed by 3 bases and J by 7 bases, leaving 9 bases between them. This CDR3 reads CASSFLQGEAFF. The CDR3 bases are TGTGCCAGCAGTTTCCTACAGGGTGAAGCTTTCTTT.

The chain links TRBV7-3 to TRBJ2-2, with unresolved D. Trimming removed 5 bases at V and 2 bases at J, with 3 bases between. CDR3 length equals 12 residues. In germline, CDR1 is SGHTA, CDR2 FQGTGA. The CDR3 DNA is TGTGCCAGCAGCCGTAACACCGGGGAGCTGTTTTTT. Translation: CASSRNTGELFF.

This clone showed up just once. The CDR3 sequence: CASSMSSGQMTYGYTF. The DNA of the CDR3 is TGTGCCAGCAGCATGAGCTCGGGACAAATGACTTATGGCTACACCTTC. The chain links TRBV7-9 to TRBJ1-2; maybe TRBD1 (6 bases). V was clipped by 5 bases and J by 5 bases, with 21 bases between them. CDR1 SEHNR and CDR2 FQNEAQ come from the germline V gene (reference sequence). This CDR3 has 16 residues.

This rearrangement joins TRBV4-1 to TRBJ2-7; TRBD1 aligns across 10 bases. The CDR3 sequence is 16 residues long. Germline trimming cut 0 bases from V and 5 bases from J; bases unmatched to any gene: 7. The germline gives CDR1 MGHRA, CDR2 YSYEKL. The CDR3 coding sequence is TGCGCCAGCAGCCAAGATGAGGGACAGGGGTCGCACGAGCAGTACTTC. It codes for CASSQDEGQGSHEQYF.

This clone was recorded once. The chain employs TRBV6-5 and TRBJ2-7, with D perhaps TRBD1 (5 bases). Germline V gene lookup returns CDR1 MNHEY and CDR2 SVGAGI. This CDR3 is built from 15 residues. V was pared by 0 bases and J by 6 bases, with 15 bases between. CDR3 sequence (DNA): TGTGCCAGCAGTTACTCACTCCAGGGATCAACCGAGCAGTACTTC. It encodes CASSYSLQGSTEQYF.